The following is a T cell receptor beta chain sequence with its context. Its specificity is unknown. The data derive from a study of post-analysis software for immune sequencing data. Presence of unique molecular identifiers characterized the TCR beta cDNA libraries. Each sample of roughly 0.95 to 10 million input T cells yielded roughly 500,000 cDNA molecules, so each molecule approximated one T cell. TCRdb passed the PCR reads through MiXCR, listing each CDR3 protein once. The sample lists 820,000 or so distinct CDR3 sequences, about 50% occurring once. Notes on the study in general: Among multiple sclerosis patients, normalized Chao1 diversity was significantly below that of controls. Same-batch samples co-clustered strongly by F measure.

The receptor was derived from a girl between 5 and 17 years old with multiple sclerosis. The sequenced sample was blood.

This CDR3 is CASSQMANSPLHF. CDR3 coding DNA: TGTGCCAGCAGCCAAATGGCCAATTCACCCCTCCACTTT. The chain recombines TRBV5-5 with TRBJ1-6, with D unclear. Germline lookup yields CDR1 SGHKS and CDR2 YYEKEE (reference sequence). The CDR3 has 13 amino acids. Deletions cut 4 bases from V and 7 bases from J, with 9 bases between.